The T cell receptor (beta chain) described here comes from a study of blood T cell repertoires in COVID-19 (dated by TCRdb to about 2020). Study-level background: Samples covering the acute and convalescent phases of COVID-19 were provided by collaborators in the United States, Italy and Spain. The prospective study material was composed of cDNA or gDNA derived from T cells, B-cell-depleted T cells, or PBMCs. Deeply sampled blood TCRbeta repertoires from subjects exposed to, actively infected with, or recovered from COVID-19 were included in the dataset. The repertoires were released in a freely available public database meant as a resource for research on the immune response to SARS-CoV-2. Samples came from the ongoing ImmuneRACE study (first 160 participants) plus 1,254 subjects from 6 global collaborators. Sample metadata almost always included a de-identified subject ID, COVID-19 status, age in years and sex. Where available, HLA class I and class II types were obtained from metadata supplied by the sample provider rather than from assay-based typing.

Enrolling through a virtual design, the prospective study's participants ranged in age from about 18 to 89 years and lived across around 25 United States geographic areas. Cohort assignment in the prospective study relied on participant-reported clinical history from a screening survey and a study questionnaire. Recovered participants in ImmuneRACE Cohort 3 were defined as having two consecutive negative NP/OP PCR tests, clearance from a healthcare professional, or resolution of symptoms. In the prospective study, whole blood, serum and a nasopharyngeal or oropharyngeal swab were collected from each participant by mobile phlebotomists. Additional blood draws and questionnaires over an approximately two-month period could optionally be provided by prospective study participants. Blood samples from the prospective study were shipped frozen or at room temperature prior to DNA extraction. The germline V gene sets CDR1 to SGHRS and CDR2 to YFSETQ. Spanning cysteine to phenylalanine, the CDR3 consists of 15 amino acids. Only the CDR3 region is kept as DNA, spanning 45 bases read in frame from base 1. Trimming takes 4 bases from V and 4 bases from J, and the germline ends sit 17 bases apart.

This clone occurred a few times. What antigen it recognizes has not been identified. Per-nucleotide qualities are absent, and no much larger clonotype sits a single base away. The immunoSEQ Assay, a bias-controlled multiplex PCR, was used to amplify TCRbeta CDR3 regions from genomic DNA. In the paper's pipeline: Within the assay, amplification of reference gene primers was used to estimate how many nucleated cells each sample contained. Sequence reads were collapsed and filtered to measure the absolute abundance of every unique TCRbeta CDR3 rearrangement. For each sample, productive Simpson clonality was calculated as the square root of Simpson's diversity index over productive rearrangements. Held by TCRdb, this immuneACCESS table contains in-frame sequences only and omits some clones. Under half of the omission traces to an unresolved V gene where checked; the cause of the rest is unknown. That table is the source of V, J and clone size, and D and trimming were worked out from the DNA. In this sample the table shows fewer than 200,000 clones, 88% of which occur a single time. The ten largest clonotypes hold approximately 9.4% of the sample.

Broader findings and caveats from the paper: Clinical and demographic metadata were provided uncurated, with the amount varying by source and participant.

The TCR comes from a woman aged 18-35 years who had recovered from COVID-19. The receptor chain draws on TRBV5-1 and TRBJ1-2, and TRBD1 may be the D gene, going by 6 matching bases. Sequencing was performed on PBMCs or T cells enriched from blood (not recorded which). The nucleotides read TGCGCCAGCAGCCGCAACTCCGGGACACCCTATGGCTACACCTTC. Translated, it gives CASSRNSGTPYGYTF.